This record concerns one T cell receptor (beta chain) sequence. Only in-frame clones appear in the TCRdb table, and some are missing; sequencing was by immunoSEQ multiplex PCR. The sample consists of over 30,000 clones, about 90% of them appearing once. The source of the sample is a study of T cell changes during pregnancy in multiple sclerosis. The sequencing used CD8+ T cells from peripheral blood mononuclear cells, collected in the third trimester of pregnancy. The receptor's source is a female donor with multiple sclerosis, enrolled in a pregnancy study.

This CDR3 reads CASSPQMTYEQYF. The CDR3 coding sequence is TGTGCCAGCAGTCCACAGATGACCTACGAGCAGTACTTC. This rearrangement joins TRBV6-5 to TRBJ2-7; no clear D. Germline assignment: CDR1 MNHEY and CDR2 SVGAGI. Trimming left V 5 bases short and J 2 bases short, with 10 bases between. The CDR3 covers 13 residues.